This TCR beta chain derives from a study of tumor and adjacent non-tumor tissue in lung cancer. Across the study: Patients were aged roughly 31 to 76, 10 men and 5 women, stage I to III.

CDR3 size: 14 residues. Germline V gene sequence: CDR1 SGHNT, CDR2 YYREEE (reference sequence). Three rounds of nested PCR, following a modified ARM-PCR protocol, produced the TCRbeta library. TCRdb reprocessed the multiplex PCR reads with MiXCR, giving one entry per CDR3 protein. The sample consists of 90,000 to 100,000 distinct CDR3 sequences, less than 85% of them appearing once. The template was RNA from unsorted bulk tissue. This non-tumor lung sample came from over 3 cm beyond the tumor edge. As regards this clonotype: One junction end disagrees with the germline gene, perhaps due to a read error.

V and J are TRBV5-4 and TRBJ2-2, with D unclear. This receptor was obtained from a man in his 60s with small cell lung cancer. The sample was distant non-tumor lung tissue. The CDR3 is CAYSSVAKTEELFF. The CDR3, as DNA: TGTGCCTACAGCTCCGTCGCGAAGACCGAGGAGCTGTTTTTT.